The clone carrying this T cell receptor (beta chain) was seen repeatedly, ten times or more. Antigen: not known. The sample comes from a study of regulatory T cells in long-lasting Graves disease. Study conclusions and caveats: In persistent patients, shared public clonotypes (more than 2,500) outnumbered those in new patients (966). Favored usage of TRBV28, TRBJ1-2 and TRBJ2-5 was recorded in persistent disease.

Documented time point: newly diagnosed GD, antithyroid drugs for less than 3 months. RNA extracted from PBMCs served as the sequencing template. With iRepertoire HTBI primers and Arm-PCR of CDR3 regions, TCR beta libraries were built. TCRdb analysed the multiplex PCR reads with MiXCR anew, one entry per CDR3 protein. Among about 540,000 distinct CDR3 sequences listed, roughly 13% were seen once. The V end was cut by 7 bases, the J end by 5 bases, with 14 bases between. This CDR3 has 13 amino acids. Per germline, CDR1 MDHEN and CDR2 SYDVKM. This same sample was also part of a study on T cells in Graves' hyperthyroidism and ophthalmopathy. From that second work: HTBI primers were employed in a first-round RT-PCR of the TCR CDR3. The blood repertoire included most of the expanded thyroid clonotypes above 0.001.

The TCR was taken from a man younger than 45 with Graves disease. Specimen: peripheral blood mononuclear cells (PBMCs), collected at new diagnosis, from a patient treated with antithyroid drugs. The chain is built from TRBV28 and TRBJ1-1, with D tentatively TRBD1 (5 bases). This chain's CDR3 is CASKNRGETEAFF. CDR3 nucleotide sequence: TGTGCCAGCAAAAACCGGGGGGAGACTGAAGCTTTCTTT.